These 6 T cell receptor beta chains came from one sample sequenced in a study of blood T cell repertoires in COVID-19. Libraries were prepared by immunoSEQ multiplex PCR; TCRdb keeps only in-frame clonotypes and omits some of them. The sample shows some 200,000 clones, around four fifths of them seen only once. The sample was peripheral blood. These receptors came from a woman aged 80 or over with COVID-19, enrolled during active disease.

The V call is TRBV19, the J call TRBJ2-3, with a tentative D call TRBD1 (6 bases). The germline gives CDR1 LNHDA, CDR2 SQIVND (reference sequence). Trimming shortened V by 3 bases and J by 12 bases, and 13 bases separated the two germline ends. The CDR3 consists of 12 residues. The CDR3 here is CASSMPDRPQYF. The CDR3 DNA reads TGTGCCAGTAGTATGCCCGACAGGCCTCAGTATTTT.

The chain employs TRBV3-1 (or the pseudogene TRBV3-2) and TRBJ1-5; D call uncertain. This CDR3 has 15 amino acids. Germline loops: CDR1 LGHDT, CDR2 YNNKEL (reference sequence). V lost 4 bases to trimming and J lost 7 bases, with 17 bases between them. The CDR3 DNA sequence: TGTGCCAGCAGCCCAGCCCTGACGACTGGGCAGCCCCAGCATTTT. Translating it yields CASSPALTTGQPQHF.

This chain joins TRBV5-4 and TRBJ1-4; D might be TRBD1 (6 bases). The CDR3 is 15 amino acids. Germline CDR1 reads SGHNT; CDR2 reads YYREEE (reference sequence). Trimming removed 4 bases at V and 5 bases at J, with 15 bases between. The CDR3 sequence is CASSLGGLLNEKLFF. For the CDR3, the DNA is TGTGCCAGCAGCCTCGGGGGGCTACTAAATGAAAAACTGTTTTTT. Supplemented by reference TRBV5-4 and TRBJ1-4, the full variable domain reads ETGVTQSPTHLIKTRGQQVTLRCSSQSGHNTVSWYQQALGQGPQFIFQYYREEENGRGNFPPRFSGLQFPNYSSELNVNALELDDSALYLCASSLGGLLNEKLFFGSGTQLSVL.

The J gene is TRBJ2-7, the V gene TRBV24-1; D might be TRBD1 (5 bases). This CDR3 has 12 amino acids. V was clipped by 4 bases and J by 5 bases, with 8 bases between them. Per the germline V gene, CDR1 is KGHDR and CDR2 is SFDVKD. CDR3 in DNA: TGTGCCACCAGTGAGTCAGGGAACGAGCAGTACTTC. Its protein product is CATSESGNEQYF.

The chain is built from TRBV27 and TRBJ1-4, with 8 bases identical to TRBD1. This CDR3 comprises 15 residues. V lost 7 bases to trimming and J lost 6 bases; unmatched junction nucleotides: 10. The V gene's germline CDR1 is MNHEY and CDR2 SMNVEV (reference sequence). The CDR3 sequence is CASTNRGTAYEKLFF. As DNA, the CDR3 is TGTGCCAGCACTAACAGGGGGACAGCTTATGAAAAACTGTTTTTT. The entire variable domain, with the rest obtained from reference TRBV27 and TRBJ1-4, is as follows: EAQVTQNPRYLITVTGKKLTVTCSQNMNHEYMSWYRQDPGLGLRQIYYSMNVEVTDKGDVPEGYKVSRKEKRNFPLILESPSPNQTSLYFCASTNRGTAYEKLFFGSGTQLSVL.

The chain links TRBV6-5 to TRBJ1-4; 10 bases are shared with TRBD1. The CDR3 loop spans 12 amino acids. Germline V gives CDR1 MNHEY, CDR2 SVGAGI. The ends lost 7 bases at V and 10 bases at J; junction bases unmatched: 3. CDR3 nucleotides: TGTGCCAGCACCGGACAGGGGGGAAAACTGTTTTTT. It yields the protein CASTGQGGKLFF.